Listed below are T cell receptor beta chains from one sample, sequenced in a study of regulatory T cells in long-lasting Graves disease. TCRdb analysed the multiplex PCR reads with MiXCR anew, one entry per CDR3 protein. Seen here are 440,000 or so distinct CDR3 sequences, about 15% observed once, and the top ten hold around 11%. This sample was also put to use in a study of T cells in Graves' hyperthyroidism and ophthalmopathy.

The sample consisted of peripheral blood mononuclear cells (PBMCs), taken at new diagnosis, from a patient treated with antithyroid drugs. Receptors originate from a woman aged 25 to 45 with Graves disease. CDR3s leave out the opening cysteine and the closing phenylalanine or tryptophan. A D gene is named only where the DNA matches it firmly.

TRBD2 TRBV2 ASSQGSGRAGETQY
TRBD2 TRBV20-1 SAIPRTSVGNEQY
TRBD1 TRBV7-3 ASSLDRVDEKLF
NA TRBV2 ASLTRERNGYT
NA TRBV12-3/TRBV12-4 ASIIPTGELF
TRBD1 TRBV6-5 ASSYGAGGGYEQY
TRBD1 TRBV6-2/TRBV6-3 ASSYRGHGNEQF
TRBD2 TRBV27 ASRIMAGASYEQY
NA TRBV24-1 AMPLRGRGANVLT
TRBD1 TRBV28 ASNGGGQGYNEQF
TRBD2 TRBV20-1 SALAGGDYEQY
TRBD1 TRBV20-1 SAFRQGSEKLF
NA TRBV9 ASKIDSYTNEQF
TRBD2 TRBV9 ASSTGLAGAHEQF
TRBD1 TRBV18 ASSRPGTGGSEQY
TRBD2 TRBV20-1 SARDRASGREETQY
NA TRBV12-3/TRBV12-4 ASTKRKDYT
TRBD1 TRBV10-2 ASSDRGQSSYNSPLH
TRBD1 TRBV20-1 SARDRDSLYGYT
TRBD2 TRBV27 ASSREGMNGDTQY
NA TRBV3-1 ASSQDLYEVPQETQY
NA TRBV28 ASSFLRDTPYEQY
NA TRBV9 ASSVGQNSNQPQH
NA TRBV29-1 SVGGGNNEQF
NA TRBV3-1 ASSSGDQGRQF
NA TRBV6-9 ASSYPSAYNEQF
NA TRBV3-1 ASSLRGEGNNEQF